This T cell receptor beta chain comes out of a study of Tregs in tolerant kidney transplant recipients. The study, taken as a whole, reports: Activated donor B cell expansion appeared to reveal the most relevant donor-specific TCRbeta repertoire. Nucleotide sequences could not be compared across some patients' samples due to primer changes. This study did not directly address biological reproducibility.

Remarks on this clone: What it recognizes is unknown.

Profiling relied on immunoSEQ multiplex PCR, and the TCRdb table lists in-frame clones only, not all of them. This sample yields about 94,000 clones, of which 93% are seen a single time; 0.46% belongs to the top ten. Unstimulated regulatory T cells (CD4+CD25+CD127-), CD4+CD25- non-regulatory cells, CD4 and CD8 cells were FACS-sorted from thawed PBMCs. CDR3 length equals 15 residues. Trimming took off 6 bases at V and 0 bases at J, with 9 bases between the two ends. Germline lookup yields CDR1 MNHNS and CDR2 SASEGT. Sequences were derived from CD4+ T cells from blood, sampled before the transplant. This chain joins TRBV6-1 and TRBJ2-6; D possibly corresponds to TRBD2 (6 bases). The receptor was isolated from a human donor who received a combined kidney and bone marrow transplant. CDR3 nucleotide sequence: TGTGCCAGCAGGGGAGGATACTCTGGGGCCAACGTCCTGACTTTC. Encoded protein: CASRGGYSGANVLTF.